The rows below give T cell receptor beta chains drawn from one sample of a study of blood T cell repertoires in COVID-19. The method was immunoSEQ multiplex PCR; TCRdb's version includes in-frame clones alone and lacks a portion of them. The table shows around 620,000 clones, with 75% to 90% occurring only once. Sequences were obtained from peripheral blood. The receptor source for this set is a woman between 18 and 30 years old with acute or convalescent COVID-19. CDR3s include the opening cysteine and the closing phenylalanine or tryptophan. Fields, in order: CDR3 length, D gene, J gene, clone size, V gene, CDR3 DNA, CDR3 protein. A D gene is named only where the DNA matches it firmly. Clone size is stated in some rows and not others, as once, few, many or a class when expanded.

14 NA TRBJ1-2 few TRBV5-6 TGTGCCAGCAGTACCGGTGGGGGGAACTATGGCTACACCTTC CASSTGGGNYGYTF
14 TRBD1 TRBJ1-2 NA TRBV27 TGTGCCAGTAGCCGGGACAGGGGCCTGAATGGCTACACCTTC CASSRDRGLNGYTF
13 NA TRBJ2-1 NA TRBV6-5 TGTGCCAGCAGTCCTACTAGTGGCTATGAGCAGTTCTTC CASSPTSGYEQFF
15 NA TRBJ2-1 NA TRBV5-1 TGCGCCAGCAGCGTAACGGCGGGGCGCTACAATGAGCAGTTCTTC CASSVTAGRYNEQFF
15 TRBD2 TRBJ2-1 NA TRBV6-2/TRBV6-3 TGTGCCAGCAGTTACTCGAAGCGGGGGGTCAATGAGCAGTTCTTC CASSYSKRGVNEQFF
15 TRBD2 TRBJ2-1 NA TRBV9 TGTGCCAGCAGCGTTAGCGGGGGGTCCTACAATGAGCAGTTCTTC CASSVSGGSYNEQFF
15 NA TRBJ1-3 NA TRBV4-1 TGCGCCAGCAGCCAAATACAGACACCTGGAAACACCATATATTTT CASSQIQTPGNTIYF
14 NA TRBJ2-3 NA TRBV7-9 TGTGCCAGCAGCCCACGGGTTAGCACAGATACGCAGTATTTT CASSPRVSTDTQYF
14 TRBD1 TRBJ2-7 NA TRBV2 TGTGCCAGCAAGGACAGGGGGAAAACCTACGAGCAGTACTTC CASKDRGKTYEQYF
17 NA TRBJ2-2 NA TRBV5-1 TGCGCCAGCAGCTTGGTGGACACCACCTTGAACACCGGGGAGCTGTTTTTT CASSLVDTTLNTGELFF
14 NA TRBJ2-3 NA TRBV7-9 TGTGCCAGCAGCTTACGGACAAGCACAGATACGCAGTATTTT CASSLRTSTDTQYF
15 NA TRBJ2-2 NA TRBV28 TGTGCCAGCGCTCTGCCGGGGTCTAACACCGGGGAGCTGTTTTTT CASALPGSNTGELFF